A single sample gave rise to the 13 T cell receptor beta chains below, sequenced in a study of metastatic and nonmetastatic thyroid tumors. MiXCR reprocessed the PCR reads for TCRdb. The sample includes under 95,000 clones, 8.6% seen only once; the top ten take around 8.5%. Patients underwent thyroid surgery, and none had received any treatment before it. The sequencing sample was made of blood. The receptors were gathered from a female donor with papillary thyroid cancer or a benign thyroid nodule (not recorded which). Some clones in this sample may be carry-over from other donors' samples.

This clone was observed at least ten times. The chain is built from TRBV30 and TRBJ2-7, with TRBD1 matching over 12 bases. V gave up 3 bases and J gave up 4 bases; unmatched junction bases: 4. This CDR3 is 14 amino acids long. Germline lookup yields CDR1 GTSNPN and CDR2 SVGIG (reference sequence). Written as DNA, the CDR3 is TGTGCCTGGAGCAAGGGACAGGGGGCATACGAGCAGTACTTC. This encodes CAWSKGQGAYEQYF.

This clone was detected many times. This chain connects TRBV7-9 to TRBJ1-3, with TRBD1 matching 9 bases. J was trimmed by 7 bases and V by 5 bases; bases with no gene match: 6. The CDR3 contains 14 residues. Germline V gives CDR1 SEHNR, CDR2 FQNEAQ (reference sequence). The CDR3 region is CASSATGGQNTIYF. The DNA of the CDR3 is TGTGCCAGCAGCGCGACAGGGGGTCAGAACACCATATATTTT.

The sample holds many counts of this clone. Additional DNA sequences in this sample encode the identical CDR3. CDR3 sequence: CASSPAPPGSSYNEQFF. The CDR3 coding sequence is TGTGCCAGCTCACCCGCCCCCCCGGGGAGCTCCTACAATGAGCAGTTCTTC. This rearrangement joins TRBV18 to TRBJ2-1, with D maybe TRBD2 (5 bases). Per the germline V gene, CDR1 is KGHSH and CDR2 is LQKENI. CDR3 length equals 17 residues. Between the trimmed V and J ends, which lost 3 bases and 0 bases, there was a span of 15 bases.

In its sample, this clone was seen many times. The rearrangement joins TRBV11-2 to TRBJ2-7, with TRBD2 identical over 7 bases. J lost 0 bases, V lost 4 bases, and 12 bases had no gene match. Germline V CDR1 and CDR2: SGHAT, FQNNGV. There are 17 residues in the CDR3. The CDR3 loop reads CASSSSAGVMSSYEQYF. CDR3 sequence (DNA): TGTGCCAGCAGCTCCTCTGCGGGGGTCATGAGCTCCTACGAGCAGTACTTC.

The sample holds many counts of this clone. This chain uses TRBV6-4 with TRBJ2-3; D ambiguous. The CDR3 is 15 amino acids. Germline V gene lookup returns CDR1 MRHNA and CDR2 SNTAGT. V shed 0 bases and J shed 2 bases, with 9 bases lying between them. The CDR3 DNA follows: TGTGCCAGCAGTGACTCGATCTCACCCACAGATACGCAGTATTTT. Its protein is CASSDSISPTDTQYF.

This clone was seen repeatedly, ten times or more. The chain links TRBV3-1 to TRBJ1-4; the D gene is possibly TRBD1 (6 bases). Germline V gene data show CDR1 as LGHDT and CDR2 as YNNKEL (reference sequence). Trimming cost V 4 bases and J 0 bases, with 12 bases left between them. The CDR3 is made up of 16 amino acids. The DNA of the CDR3 is TGTGCCAGCAGCCTAGGGGGGGGCGCAACTAATGAAAAACTGTTTTTT. Amino acids: CASSLGGGATNEKLFF.

This clone was found many times. CDR3 amino acids: CASSLGPKTGPEAFF. CDR3 DNA: TGTGCCAGCAGCTTAGGGCCTAAAACGGGTCCTGAAGCTTTCTTT. The V gene is TRBV7-9, the J gene TRBJ1-1; no definite D call. Looked up from germline, CDR1 is SEHNR and CDR2 is FQNEAQ (reference sequence). This CDR3 has 15 amino acids. V was trimmed by 1 base and J by 6 bases, leaving 15 bases between them.

This clone was counted many times. The CDR3 region has the DNA TGTGCCAGCAGCGCCGGACCTACAACTAATGAAAAACTGTTTTTT. Amino acids: CASSAGPTTNEKLFF. The chain is built from TRBV5-5 and TRBJ1-4, with D unresolved. Germline values: CDR1 SGHKS, CDR2 YYEKEE (reference sequence). V was clipped by 4 bases and J by 0 bases, with 10 bases between them. The CDR3 has 15 residues. Complete variable domain (other parts from reference TRBV5-5 and TRBJ1-4): DAGVTQSPTHLIKTRGQQVTLRCSPISGHKSVSWYQQVLGQGPQFIFQYYEKEERGRGNFPDRFSARQFPNYSSELNVNALLLGDSALYLCASSAGPTTNEKLFFGSGTQLSVL.

This clone was detected ten times or more. V usage is TRBV6-1 and J usage is TRBJ2-5, with 8 bases lining up with TRBD2. The CDR3 has 17 residues. The germline CDR1 and CDR2 sequences are MNHNS and SASEGT. J gave up 2 bases and V 4 bases, and 12 bases lay outside the gene matches. CDR3: CASSVQTSAKSQETQYF. Here the CDR3 DNA reads TGTGCCAGCAGTGTCCAGACTAGCGCCAAATCACAAGAGACCCAGTACTTC.

In its sample, this clone was seen many times. Distinct nucleotide sequences in the sample also encode this CDR3. The chain links TRBV6-1 to TRBJ2-7, with a weak D call TRBD1 (6 bases). The V end lost 1 base, the J end lost 3 bases, and 16 bases lay between the germline ends. Germline values: CDR1 MNHNS, CDR2 SASEGT. The CDR3 consists of 16 residues. The DNA of the CDR3 is TGTGCCAGCAGTGAAGGGCAGGGGTCGGGATACTACGAGCAGTACTTC. It codes for CASSEGQGSGYYEQYF.

This clone was detected ten times or more. The chain carries TRBV7-3 and TRBJ2-1; 7 bases map to TRBD1. CDR1 and CDR2 (germline): SGHTA, FQGTGA. The CDR3 covers 15 residues. V lost 4 bases to trimming and J lost 0 bases; unmatched junction nucleotides: 3. The chain's CDR3 is CASSYDRASYNEQFF. DNA for the CDR3: TGTGCCAGCAGCTACGACAGGGCCTCCTACAATGAGCAGTTCTTC.

In its sample, this clone was seen many times. V gene TRBV6-1 combines with J gene TRBJ2-5, with D tentatively TRBD2 (6 bases). V dropped 2 bases and J dropped 6 bases, with 19 bases sitting between them. CDR1 is MNHNS and CDR2 is SASEGT in the germline V gene. The CDR3 extends over 16 amino acids. The CDR3 DNA reads as TGTGCCAGCAGTGAAAGGGCCGCCGGGACTTCAAAGACCCAGTACTTC. It is translated as CASSERAAGTSKTQYF.

CDR3 nucleotide sequence: TGTGCCAGCGGGACAGGGACCACAGATACGCAGTATTTT. It yields the protein CASGTGTTDTQYF. The V and J genes are TRBV18 and TRBJ2-3, with 9 bases identical to TRBD1. J gave up 2 bases and V 8 bases, and 2 bases lay outside the gene matches. The germline V gene encodes CDR1 KGHSH and CDR2 LQKENI. CDR3 length: 13 amino acids.